The 4 T cell receptor beta chains in this list originate from one sample, sequenced in a study of blood T cell repertoires in COVID-19. Libraries were prepared by immunoSEQ multiplex PCR; TCRdb keeps only in-frame clonotypes and omits some of them. This table has under 200,000 clones, 87% appearing once. Sequencing input: peripheral blood. The origin of the receptors is a man between 18 and 35 years old with active or convalescent COVID-19.

As to this clone: Different DNA sequences within this sample yield the same CDR3. The chain links TRBV9 to TRBJ1-2; 10 nucleotides line up with TRBD1. The V and J ends lost 3 bases and 2 bases, in that order; junction bases with no gene match: 1. This CDR3 has 14 residues. From germline, CDR1 is SGDLS and CDR2 YYNGEE. The CDR3 nucleotides are TGTGCCAGCAGCGCGGGACAGGGGAACTATGGCTACACCTTC. It encodes CASSAGQGNYGYTF.

The chain recombines TRBV6-5 with TRBJ1-4; TRBD1 is a possible D gene (6 bases). Germline values: CDR1 MNHEY, CDR2 SVGAGI. Trimming pared 5 bases from V and 5 bases from J, leaving 12 bases between. The CDR3 loop spans 14 amino acids. The CDR3 sequence is CASSRGQKNEKLFF. The CDR3 bases are TGTGCCAGCAGTCGCGGACAGAAAAATGAAAAACTGTTTTTT.

The chain couples TRBV29-1 to TRBJ2-1, with 8 bases fitting TRBD2. From germline, CDR1 is SQVTM and CDR2 ANQGSEA. This CDR3 has 14 residues. V lost 6 bases to trimming and J lost 4 bases; unmatched junction nucleotides: 8. For the CDR3, the DNA is TGCAGCGTGGAACTAGCGGAGCTATACAATGAGCAGTTCTTC. Residues: CSVELAELYNEQFF.

The chain employs TRBV7-9 and TRBJ1-3; tentative D call: TRBD1 (5 bases). Germline lookup yields CDR1 SEHNR and CDR2 FQNEAQ (reference sequence). CDR3 length equals 16 residues. V was trimmed by 2 bases and J by 4 bases, leaving 15 bases between them. The DNA for the CDR3 is TGTGCCAGCAGCTTAATTGCAGGGAAGACCGGAAACACCATATATTTT. The encoded protein is CASSLIAGKTGNTIYF.